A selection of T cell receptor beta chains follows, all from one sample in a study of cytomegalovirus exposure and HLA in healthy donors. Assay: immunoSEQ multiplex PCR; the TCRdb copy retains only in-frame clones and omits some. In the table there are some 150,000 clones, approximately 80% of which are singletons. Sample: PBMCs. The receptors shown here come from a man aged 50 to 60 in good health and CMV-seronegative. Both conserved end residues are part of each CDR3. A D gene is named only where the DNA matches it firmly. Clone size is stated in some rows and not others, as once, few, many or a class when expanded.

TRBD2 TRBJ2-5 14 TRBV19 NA CASSKREATETQYF TGTGCCAGTAGTAAGCGGGAGGCGACGGAGACCCAGTACTTC
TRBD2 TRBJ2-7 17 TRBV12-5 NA CASGLAPSAGGPYEQYF TGTGCTAGTGGTTTGGCTCCCTCAGCGGGGGGCCCCTACGAGCAGTACTTC
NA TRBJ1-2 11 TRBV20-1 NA CSAGAGNGYTF TGCAGTGCTGGGGCAGGAAATGGCTACACCTTC
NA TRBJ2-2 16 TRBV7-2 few CASSLLRGAGTGELFF TGTGCCAGCAGCTTATTACGGGGGGCGGGCACCGGGGAGCTGTTTTTT
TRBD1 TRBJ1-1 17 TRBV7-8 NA CASSLAHGQGLNTEAFF TGTGCCAGCAGCTTAGCGCACGGACAGGGGTTGAACACTGAAGCTTTCTTT
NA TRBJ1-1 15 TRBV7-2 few CASSLAGATNTEAFF TGTGCCAGCAGCTTAGCGGGGGCCACGAACACTGAAGCTTTCTTT
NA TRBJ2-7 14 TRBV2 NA CASSDWLINYEQYF TGTGCCAGCAGTGATTGGCTCATCAACTACGAGCAGTACTTC
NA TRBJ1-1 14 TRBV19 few CASRNLYGNTEAFF TGTGCCAGTAGGAACTTATACGGGAACACTGAAGCTTTCTTT
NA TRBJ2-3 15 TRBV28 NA CASSIPGVSTDTQYF TGTGCCAGCAGTATCCCGGGGGTGAGCACAGATACGCAGTATTTT
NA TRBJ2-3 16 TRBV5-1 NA CASSLQSGLGTDTQYF TGCGCCAGCAGCTTGCAAAGCGGTTTGGGCACAGATACGCAGTATTTT
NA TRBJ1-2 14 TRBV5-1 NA CASSLQVPNYGYTF TGCGCCAGCAGCCTACAGGTGCCTAACTATGGCTACACCTTC
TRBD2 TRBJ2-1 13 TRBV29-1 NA CSVVLAGEIEQFF TGCAGCGTTGTACTAGCGGGAGAGATTGAGCAGTTCTTC
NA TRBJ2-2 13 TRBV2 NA CASSLPTTGELFF TGTGCCAGCAGTCTTCCCACTACCGGGGAGCTGTTTTTT
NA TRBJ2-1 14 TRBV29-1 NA CSVVIGAAYNEQFF TGCAGCGTTGTAATTGGGGCCGCTTACAATGAGCAGTTCTTC
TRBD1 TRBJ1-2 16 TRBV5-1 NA CASSWGPGTENYGYTF TGCGCCAGCAGCTGGGGTCCCGGGACAGAAAACTATGGCTACACCTTC
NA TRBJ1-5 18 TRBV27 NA CASSSLRDTYNPNQPQHF TGTGCCAGCAGTTCACTCCGGGACACCTATAACCCCAATCAGCCCCAGCATTTT
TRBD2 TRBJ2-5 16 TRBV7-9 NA CASSQGLAGVRETRYF TGTGCCAGCAGCCAGGGACTAGCGGGAGTTAGGGAGACCCGGTACTTC
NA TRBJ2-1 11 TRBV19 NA CASTERLLWFF TGTGCCAGTACGGAAAGACTCCTCTGGTTCTTC
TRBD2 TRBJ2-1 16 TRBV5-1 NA CASSLRAGGTENEQFF TGCGCCAGCAGCTTGCGTGCGGGAGGGACAGAAAATGAGCAGTTCTTC
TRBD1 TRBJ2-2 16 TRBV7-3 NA CASSQTGGANTGELFF TGTGCCAGCAGCCAAACAGGGGGCGCGAACACCGGGGAGCTGTTTTTT
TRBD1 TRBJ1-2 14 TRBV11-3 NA CASSLGQGVYGYTF TGTGCCAGCAGCTTAGGACAGGGCGTCTATGGCTACACCTTC
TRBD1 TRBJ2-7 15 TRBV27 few CASSPGTGMTYEQYF TGTGCCAGCAGTCCCGGGACAGGGATGACCTACGAGCAGTACTTC
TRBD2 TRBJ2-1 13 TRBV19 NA CATSGGFLNEQFF TGTGCCACTAGCGGGGGGTTTCTAAATGAGCAGTTCTTC
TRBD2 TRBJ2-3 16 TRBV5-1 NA CASSFDLAGSTDTQYF TGCGCCAGCAGCTTTGACTTAGCGGGGAGCACAGATACGCAGTATTTT
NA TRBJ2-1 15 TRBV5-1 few CASSPSGGGPNEQFF TGCGCCAGCAGCCCAAGCGGAGGGGGCCCGAATGAGCAGTTCTTC
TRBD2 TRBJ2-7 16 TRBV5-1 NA CASRATGREGTYEQYF TGCGCCAGCAGAGCAACCGGGCGGGAGGGGACCTACGAGCAGTACTTC
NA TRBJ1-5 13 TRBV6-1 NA CASSGGFNQPQHF TGTGCCAGCAGTGGAGGATTCAATCAGCCCCAGCATTTT
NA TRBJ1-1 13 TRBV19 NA CASSIGLGPEAFF TGTGCCAGTAGTATAGGGCTGGGCCCTGAAGCTTTCTTT
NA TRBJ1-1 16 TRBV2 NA CASGGQGLTMNTEAFF TGTGCCAGCGGTGGGCAGGGTTTAACAATGAACACTGAAGCTTTCTTT
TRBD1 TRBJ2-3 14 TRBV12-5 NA CASGLGQGADTQYF TGTGCTAGTGGTTTAGGACAGGGGGCAGATACGCAGTATTTT
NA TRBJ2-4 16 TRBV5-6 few CASSPGTSLLADIQYF TGTGCCAGCAGCCCGGGGACAAGCCTACTGGCGGACATTCAGTACTTC
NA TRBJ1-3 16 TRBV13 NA CASRRRDTYSGNTIYF TGTGCCAGCAGGCGCCGGGACACCTACTCTGGAAACACCATATATTTT
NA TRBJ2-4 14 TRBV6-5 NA CASSFDGGTVIQYF TGTGCCAGCAGTTTCGATGGGGGCACAGTCATTCAGTACTTC
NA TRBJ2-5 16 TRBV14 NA CASSPGHPKREETQYF TGTGCCAGCAGCCCCGGACACCCGAAACGGGAAGAGACCCAGTACTTC
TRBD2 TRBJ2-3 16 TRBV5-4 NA CASSSKSGSGVDTQYF TGTGCCAGCAGCTCTAAGAGCGGGAGCGGGGTGGATACGCAGTATTTT
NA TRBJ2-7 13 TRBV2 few CASKPGWAYEQYF TGTGCCAGCAAGCCAGGGTGGGCCTACGAGCAGTACTTC
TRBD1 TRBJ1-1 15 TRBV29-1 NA CSGDRLTGGQSEAFF TGCAGCGGTGATCGACTGACAGGGGGCCAAAGTGAAGCTTTCTTT
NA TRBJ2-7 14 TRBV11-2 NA CATAPDRLRSEQYF TGTGCCACCGCACCTGACAGGCTCCGTTCCGAGCAGTACTTC
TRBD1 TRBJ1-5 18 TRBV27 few CASSFRGTGHNSNQPQHF TGTGCCAGCAGTTTCCGAGGGACAGGGCATAACAGCAATCAGCCCCAGCATTTT
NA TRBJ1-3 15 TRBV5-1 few CASSLQGISGNTIYF TGCGCCAGCAGCCTCCAGGGGATCTCTGGAAACACCATATATTTT
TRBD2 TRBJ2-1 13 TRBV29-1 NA CSVEVLTSGEQFF TGCAGCGTTGAAGTTTTGACTAGCGGAGAACAGTTCTTC
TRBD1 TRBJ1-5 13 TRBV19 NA CASEDRAYQPQHF TGTGCCAGTGAGGACAGGGCTTATCAGCCCCAGCATTTT
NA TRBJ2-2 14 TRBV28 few CASSQDLFTGELFF TGTGCCAGCAGTCAGGACTTGTTCACCGGGGAGCTGTTTTTT
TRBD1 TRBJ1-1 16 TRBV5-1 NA CASSLATGNMNTEAFF TGCGCCAGCAGCTTGGCGACAGGGAACATGAACACTGAAGCTTTCTTT
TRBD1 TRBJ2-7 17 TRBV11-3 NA CASSLTVVGTGGREQYF TGTGCCAGCAGCTTAACGGTCGTTGGGACAGGAGGTCGCGAGCAGTACTTC
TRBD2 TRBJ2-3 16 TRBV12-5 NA CASGLAGLARTDTQYF TGTGCTAGTGGTTTGGCGGGACTAGCGAGGACAGATACGCAGTATTTT
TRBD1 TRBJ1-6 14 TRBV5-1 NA CASSSGTEYSPLHF TGCGCCAGCAGCTCCGGGACAGAGTATTCACCCCTCCACTTT
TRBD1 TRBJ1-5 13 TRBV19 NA CATGGRGNQPQHF TGTGCCACAGGGGGCAGAGGCAATCAGCCCCAGCATTTT
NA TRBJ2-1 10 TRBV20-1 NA CSASSNEQFF TGCAGTGCCTCCAGCAATGAGCAGTTCTTC